The source of this T cell receptor (beta chain) is a study of T cell responses to AZD1222 COVID-19 vaccine. Study-level points and caveats: At baseline, seropositivity was found in only a handful of AZD1222 recipients. Possibly, clonal diversity was underestimated; donors were largely white British and included more females. A reported finding is that nearly half of spike-specific TCRs target unmutated variant regions.

As to this clone: The antigen is undetermined.

Profiled with immunoSEQ multiplex PCR; TCRdb holds only in-frame clones, not every one. The sample yields tens of thousands of clones, about 83% seen once. The TCR originated in an adult who received the AZD1222 COVID-19 vaccine. The specimen comprised peripheral blood, sampled 28 days after the second AZD1222 dose.

CDR3 bases: TGTGCCAGCAGCTTCGGGCGGGGGGGCCCCAATGAGCAGTTCTTC. It codes for CASSFGRGGPNEQFF. V usage is TRBV11-1 and J usage is TRBJ2-1; 9 bases line up with TRBD2. This CDR3 is 15 amino acids long. The germline CDR1 and CDR2 sequences are SGHAT and FQDESV (reference sequence). The V and J ends lost 3 bases and 6 bases, in that order; junction bases with no gene match: 6.